This T cell receptor beta chain was identified during a study of cytomegalovirus exposure and HLA in healthy donors. Germline CDR1 is MNHEY and CDR2 is SVGAGI. The ends lost 5 bases at V and 3 bases at J; junction bases unmatched: 7. This CDR3 is 15 amino acids long. The PCR contained 60 Vbeta and 13 Jbeta primers. Using immunoSEQ multiplex PCR, the repertoire was profiled, and TCRdb retains in-frame clones only, with some absent. Its clone listing holds 150,000 to 200,000 clones. Sequencing was carried out using PBMCs. The chain uses TRBV6-5 and TRBJ1-5; TRBD1 matches 7 bases. The sequence came from a woman between 55 and 75 years old in good health and CMV-seronegative. CDR3 loop: CASSKPTGVNQPQHF. In DNA form, the CDR3 reads TGTGCCAGCAGTAAACCAACAGGGGTCAATCAGCCCCAGCATTTT.